This T cell receptor (beta chain) emerged from a study of shared clonotypes between healthy human individuals. The protocol was immunoSEQ multiplex PCR, while the TCRdb copy is restricted to in-frame clones and leaves out a portion. Altogether 560,000 or so clones are present, roughly 96% being singletons, with the ten largest covering 0.11%. CD45RO-negative, CCR7-selected cells formed the naive CD8 fraction, which excluded terminally differentiated effector memory CD45RA+ cells. V was trimmed by 1 base and J by 0 bases, leaving 11 bases between them. Looked up from germline, CDR1 is SGHRS and CDR2 is YFSETQ. The CDR3 runs to 15 residues.

The chain recombines TRBV5-1 with TRBJ2-7; the D gene is possibly TRBD2 (5 bases). The sequence derives from a young woman in good health. Sample: naive CD8+ T cells sorted from blood. The CDR3 sequence is CASSLRTRSSYEQYF. CDR3 coding DNA: TGCGCCAGCAGCTTGAGAACTAGGAGCTCCTACGAGCAGTACTTC.